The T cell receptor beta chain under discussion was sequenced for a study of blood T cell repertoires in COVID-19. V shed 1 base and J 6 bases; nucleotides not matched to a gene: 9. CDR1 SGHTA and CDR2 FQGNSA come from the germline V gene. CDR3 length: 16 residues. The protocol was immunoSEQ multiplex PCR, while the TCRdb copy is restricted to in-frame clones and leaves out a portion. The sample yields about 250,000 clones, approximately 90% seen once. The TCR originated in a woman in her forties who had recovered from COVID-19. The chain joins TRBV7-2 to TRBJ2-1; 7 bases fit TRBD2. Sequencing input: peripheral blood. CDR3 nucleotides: TGTGCCAGCAGCTTAGGCGGGCCTAGCGGCCCCAATGAGCAGTTCTTC. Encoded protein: CASSLGGPSGPNEQFF.